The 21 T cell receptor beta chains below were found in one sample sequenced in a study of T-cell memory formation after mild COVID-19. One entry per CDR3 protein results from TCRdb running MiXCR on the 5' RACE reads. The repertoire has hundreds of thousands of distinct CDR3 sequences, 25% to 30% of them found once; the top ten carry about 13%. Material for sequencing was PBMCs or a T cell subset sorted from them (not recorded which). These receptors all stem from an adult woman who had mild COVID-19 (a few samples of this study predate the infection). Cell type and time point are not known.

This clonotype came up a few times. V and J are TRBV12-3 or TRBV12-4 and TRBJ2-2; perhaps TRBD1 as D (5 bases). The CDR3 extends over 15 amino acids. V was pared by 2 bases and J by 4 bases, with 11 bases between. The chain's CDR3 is CASSLRGLGTGELFF. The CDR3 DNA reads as TGTGCCAGCAGTTTAAGGGGTTTGGGCACCGGGGAGCTGTTTTTT.

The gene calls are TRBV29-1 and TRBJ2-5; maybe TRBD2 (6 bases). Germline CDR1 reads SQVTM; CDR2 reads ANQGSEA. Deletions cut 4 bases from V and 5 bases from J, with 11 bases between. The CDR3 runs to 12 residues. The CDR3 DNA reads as TGCAGCGTTGCCCATGGGGGGGAGACCCAGTACTTC. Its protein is CSVAHGGETQYF.

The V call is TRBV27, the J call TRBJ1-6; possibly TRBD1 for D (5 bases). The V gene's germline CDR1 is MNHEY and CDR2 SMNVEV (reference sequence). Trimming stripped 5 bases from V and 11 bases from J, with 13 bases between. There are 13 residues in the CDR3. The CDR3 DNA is TGTGCCAGCAGTGTCCGACAGTACACACCCCTCCACTTT. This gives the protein CASSVRQYTPLHF.

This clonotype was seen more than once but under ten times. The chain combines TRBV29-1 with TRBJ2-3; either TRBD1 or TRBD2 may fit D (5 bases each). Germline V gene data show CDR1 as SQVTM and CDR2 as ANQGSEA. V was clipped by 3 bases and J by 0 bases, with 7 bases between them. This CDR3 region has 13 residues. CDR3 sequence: CSVDGASTDTQYF. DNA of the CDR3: TGCAGCGTTGACGGGGCAAGCACAGATACGCAGTATTTT.

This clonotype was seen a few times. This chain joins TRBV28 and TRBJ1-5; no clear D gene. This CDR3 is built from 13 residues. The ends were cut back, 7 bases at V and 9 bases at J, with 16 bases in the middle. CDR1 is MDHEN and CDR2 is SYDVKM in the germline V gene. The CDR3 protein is CASTYSDEGPQHF. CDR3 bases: TGTGCCAGCACCTATTCGGACGAGGGGCCCCAGCATTTT.

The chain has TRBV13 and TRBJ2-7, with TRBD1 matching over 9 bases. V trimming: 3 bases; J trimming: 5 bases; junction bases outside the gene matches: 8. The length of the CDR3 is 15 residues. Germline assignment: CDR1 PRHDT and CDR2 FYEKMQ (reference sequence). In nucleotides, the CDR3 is TGTGCCAGCAGCTTCATCGGGACAGGGCCGCACGAGCAGTACTTC. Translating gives CASSFIGTGPHEQYF.

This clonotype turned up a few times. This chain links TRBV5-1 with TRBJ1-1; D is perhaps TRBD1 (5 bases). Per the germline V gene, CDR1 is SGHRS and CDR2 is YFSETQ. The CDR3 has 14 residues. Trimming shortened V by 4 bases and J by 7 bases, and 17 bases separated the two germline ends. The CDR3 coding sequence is TGCGCCAGCAGCAGGGGTCCTCTGATCTTTGAAGCTTTCTTT. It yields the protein CASSRGPLIFEAFF. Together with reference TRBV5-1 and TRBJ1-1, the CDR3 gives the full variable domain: KAGVTQTPRYLIKTRGQQVTLSCSPISGHRSVSWYQQTPGQGLQFLFEYFSETQRNKGNFPGRFSGRQFSNSRSEMNVSTLELGDSALYLCASSRGPLIFEAFFGQGTRLTVV.

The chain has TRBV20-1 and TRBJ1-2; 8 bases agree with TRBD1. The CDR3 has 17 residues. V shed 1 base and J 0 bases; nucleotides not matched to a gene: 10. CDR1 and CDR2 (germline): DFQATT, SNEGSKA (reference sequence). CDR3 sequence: CSARVDRVSDTNYGYTF. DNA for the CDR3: TGCAGTGCTAGAGTGGACAGGGTGTCCGACACTAACTATGGCTACACCTTC.

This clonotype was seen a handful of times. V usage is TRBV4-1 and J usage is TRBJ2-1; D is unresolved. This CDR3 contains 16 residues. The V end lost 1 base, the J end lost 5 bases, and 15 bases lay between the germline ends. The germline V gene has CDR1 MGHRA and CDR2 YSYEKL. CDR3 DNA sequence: TGCGCCAGCAGCCAAGCGCAAGGCACCACAGACAATGAGCAGTTCTTC. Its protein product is CASSQAQGTTDNEQFF.

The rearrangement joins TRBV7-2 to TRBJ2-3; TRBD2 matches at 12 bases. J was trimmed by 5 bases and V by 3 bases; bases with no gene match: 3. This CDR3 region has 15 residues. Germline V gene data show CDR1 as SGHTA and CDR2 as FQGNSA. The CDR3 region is CASSLGLAGLDTQYF. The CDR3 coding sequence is TGTGCCAGCAGCTTGGGACTAGCGGGTTTAGATACGCAGTATTTT.

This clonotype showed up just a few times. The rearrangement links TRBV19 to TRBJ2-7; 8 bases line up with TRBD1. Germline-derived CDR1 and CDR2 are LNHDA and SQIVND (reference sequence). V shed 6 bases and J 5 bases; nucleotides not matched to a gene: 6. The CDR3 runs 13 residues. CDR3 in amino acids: CASSYRGRNEQYF. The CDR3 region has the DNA TGTGCCAGTAGCTACAGGGGGAGGAACGAGCAGTACTTC.

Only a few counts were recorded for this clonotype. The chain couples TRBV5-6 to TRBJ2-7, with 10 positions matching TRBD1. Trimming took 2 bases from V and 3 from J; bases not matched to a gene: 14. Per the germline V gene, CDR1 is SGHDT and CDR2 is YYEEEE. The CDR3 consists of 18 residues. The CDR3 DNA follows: TGTGCCAGCAGCTTCCCCTACTTACCGGGACAGGGGCACTACGAGCAGTACTTC. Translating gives CASSFPYLPGQGHYEQYF. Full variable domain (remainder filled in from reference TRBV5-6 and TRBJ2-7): DAGVTQSPTHLIKTRGQQVTLRCSPKSGHDTVSWYQQALGQGPQFIFQYYEEEERQRGNFPDRFSGHQFPNYSSELNVNALLLGDSALYLCASSFPYLPGQGHYEQYFGPGTRLTVT.

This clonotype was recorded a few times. The CDR3 loop reads CASSYSRRSYEQYF. The CDR3, as DNA: TGTGCCAGCAGTTACTCCCGGCGCTCCTACGAGCAGTACTTC. The chain is built from TRBV6-5 and TRBJ2-7; D ambiguous. With 0 bases removed from V and 0 bases from J, the gap between germline ends came to 6 bases. This CDR3 is built from 14 residues. CDR1 is MNHEY, CDR2 SVGAGI, per germline.

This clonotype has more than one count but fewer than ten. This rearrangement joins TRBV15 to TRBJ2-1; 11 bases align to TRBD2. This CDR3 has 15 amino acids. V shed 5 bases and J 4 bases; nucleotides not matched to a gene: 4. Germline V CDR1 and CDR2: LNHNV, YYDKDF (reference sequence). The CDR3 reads CATSGGTSGYNEQFF. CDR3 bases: TGTGCCACCAGCGGAGGGACTAGCGGTTACAATGAGCAGTTCTTC. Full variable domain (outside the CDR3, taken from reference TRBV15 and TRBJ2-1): DAMVIQNPRYQVTQFGKPVTLSCSQTLNHNVMYWYQQKSSQAPKLLFHYYDKDFNNEADTPDNFQSRRPNTSFCFLDIRSPGLGDTAMYLCATSGGTSGYNEQFFGPGTRLTVL.

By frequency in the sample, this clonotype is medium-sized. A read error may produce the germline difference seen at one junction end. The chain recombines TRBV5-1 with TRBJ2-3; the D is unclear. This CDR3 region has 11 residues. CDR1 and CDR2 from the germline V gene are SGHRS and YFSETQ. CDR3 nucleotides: TGTGCCAGCAGCCTCGGAGATACGCAGTATTTT. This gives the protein CASSLGDTQYF. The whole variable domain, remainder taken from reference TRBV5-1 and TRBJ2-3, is KAGVTQTPRYLIKTRGQQVTLSCSPISGHRSVSWYQQTPGQGLQFLFEYFSETQRNKGNFPGRFSGRQFSNSRSEMNVSTLELGDSALYLCASSLGDTQYFGPGTRLTVL.

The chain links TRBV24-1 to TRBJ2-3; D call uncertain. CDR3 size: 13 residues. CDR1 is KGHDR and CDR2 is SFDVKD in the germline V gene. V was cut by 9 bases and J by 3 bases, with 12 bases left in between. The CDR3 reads CATRSMGTDTQYF. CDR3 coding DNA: TGTGCCACCCGAAGTATGGGTACAGATACGCAGTATTTT.

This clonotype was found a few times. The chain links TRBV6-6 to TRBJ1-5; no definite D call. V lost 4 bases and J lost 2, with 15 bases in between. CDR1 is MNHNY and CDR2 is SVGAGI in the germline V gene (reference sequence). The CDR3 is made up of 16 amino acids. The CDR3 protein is CASSSPIIRGNQPQHF. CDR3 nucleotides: TGTGCCAGCAGTTCCCCCATTATTCGGGGCAATCAGCCCCAGCATTTT.

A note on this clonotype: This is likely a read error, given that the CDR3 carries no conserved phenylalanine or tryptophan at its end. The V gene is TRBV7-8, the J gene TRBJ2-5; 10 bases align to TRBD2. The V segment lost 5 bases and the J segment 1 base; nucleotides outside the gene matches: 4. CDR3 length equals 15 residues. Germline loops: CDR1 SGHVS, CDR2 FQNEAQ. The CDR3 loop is CASSHGLAVQETQYS. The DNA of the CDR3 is TGTGCCAGCAGCCACGGACTAGCGGTCCAAGAGACCCAGTACTCC.

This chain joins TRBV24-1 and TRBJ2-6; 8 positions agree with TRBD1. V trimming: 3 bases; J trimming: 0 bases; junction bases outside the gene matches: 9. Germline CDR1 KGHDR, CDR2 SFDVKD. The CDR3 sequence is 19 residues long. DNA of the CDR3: TGTGCCACCAGTGATCTCGGACAGGGTCCCAGCTCTGGGGCCAACGTCCTGACTTTC. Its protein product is CATSDLGQGPSSGANVLTF.

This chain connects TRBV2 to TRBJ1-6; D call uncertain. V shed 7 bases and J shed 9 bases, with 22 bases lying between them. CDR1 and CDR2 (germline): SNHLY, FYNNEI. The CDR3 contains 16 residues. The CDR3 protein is CASTPPVDLTISPLHF. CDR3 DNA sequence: TGTGCCAGCACCCCTCCTGTGGACCTCACTATTTCACCCCTCCACTTT.

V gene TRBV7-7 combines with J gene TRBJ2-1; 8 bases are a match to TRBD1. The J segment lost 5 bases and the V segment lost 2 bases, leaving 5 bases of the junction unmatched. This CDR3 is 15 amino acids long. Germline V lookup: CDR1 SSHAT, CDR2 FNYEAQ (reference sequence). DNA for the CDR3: TGTGCCAGCAGCTTATCCCGGACAGGGCACAATGAGCAGTTCTTC. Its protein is CASSLSRTGHNEQFF.